This entry lists 21 T cell receptor beta chains sequenced from one sample in a study of OX40 agonist ivuxolimab in advanced cancers. TCRdb's table, derived via immunoSEQ multiplex PCR, lists solely in-frame clones and lacks some. Here the sample spans approximately 65,000 clones, more than 85% being singletons. The specimen comprised CD4+ or CD8+ T cells sorted from blood, sampled in a trial of the OX40 agonist ivuxolimab. The receptors come from an adult with an advanced solid tumor such as melanoma, head and neck, liver or kidney cancer.

The chain uses TRBV6-1 and TRBJ1-2; D call uncertain. The germline V gene has CDR1 MNHNS and CDR2 SASEGT. Trimming pared 3 bases from V and 3 bases from J, leaving 8 bases between. This CDR3 is 13 amino acids long. CDR3 coding DNA: TGTGCCAGCAGTGAGAGTCAACACTATGGCTACACCTTC. The encoded protein is CASSESQHYGYTF.

The chain has TRBV5-1 and TRBJ2-3, with a possible D match to TRBD1 (6 bases). The CDR3 extends over 14 amino acids. The V end lost 5 bases, the J end lost 2 bases, and 12 bases lay between the germline ends. Germline assignment: CDR1 SGHRS and CDR2 YFSETQ. CDR3 region: CASRLGQHTDTQYF. The CDR3 DNA sequence: TGCGCCAGCAGACTCGGACAGCACACAGATACGCAGTATTTT. Complete variable domain (other parts from reference TRBV5-1 and TRBJ2-3): KAGVTQTPRYLIKTRGQQVTLSCSPISGHRSVSWYQQTPGQGLQFLFEYFSETQRNKGNFPGRFSGRQFSNSRSEMNVSTLELGDSALYLCASRLGQHTDTQYFGPGTRLTVL.

V usage is TRBV10-3 and J usage is TRBJ1-4; D might be TRBD1 (5 bases). V was shortened by 4 bases and J by 8 bases, with 14 bases between the two germline ends. Germline V CDR1 and CDR2: ENHRY, SYGVKD. CDR3 length: 14 residues. The CDR3 region has the DNA TGTGCCATCAGTGCCGGCGGGGGAGGGGAAAAACTGTTTTTT. It specifies CAISAGGGGEKLFF.

The rearrangement joins TRBV27 to TRBJ2-7, with 9 bases aligning to TRBD1. Germline V gene lookup returns CDR1 MNHEY and CDR2 SMNVEV (reference sequence). This CDR3 contains 15 residues. V shed 4 bases, J shed 1 base, and the junction held 5 bases outside the gene matches. CDR3 loop: CASSSGQGTSYEQYF. CDR3 bases: TGTGCCAGCAGTTCCGGACAGGGGACGTCCTACGAGCAGTACTTC.

The sample holds one count of this clone. The chain is built from TRBV6-1 and TRBJ2-7; TRBD2 matches at 8 bases. This CDR3 contains 15 residues. The ends lost 5 bases at V and 2 bases at J; junction bases unmatched: 8. CDR1 and CDR2 from the germline V gene are MNHNS and SASEGT. The CDR3 nucleotides read TGTGCCAGCAGTTCGGGGACGGGGGGGCCCTACGAGCAGTACTTC. Translating gives CASSSGTGGPYEQYF.

In its sample, this clone was seen once. The chain employs TRBV5-8 and TRBJ2-5; D is uncertain. Trimming took off 4 bases at V and 1 base at J, with 11 bases between the two ends. This CDR3 has 14 residues. Germline CDR1 SGHTS, CDR2 YDEGEE. In DNA form, the CDR3 reads TGTGCCAGCAGCCCCTCTGTGGTCCAAGAGACCCAGTACTTC. Protein sequence: CASSPSVVQETQYF.

The rearrangement joins TRBV7-9 to TRBJ1-1; D unresolved. The germline gives CDR1 SEHNR, CDR2 FQNEAQ (reference sequence). The CDR3 runs to 14 residues. The germline V and J ends were trimmed by 2 bases and 2 bases, with 9 bases remaining between them. The CDR3 nucleotides read TGTGCCAGCAGCTTATCCCGGGGAAACACTGAAGCTTTCTTT. Translating it yields CASSLSRGNTEAFF.

The chain uses TRBV6-1 and TRBJ2-7; no firm D call. V was trimmed by 1 base and J by 3 bases, leaving 7 bases between them. The germline gives CDR1 MNHNS, CDR2 SASEGT. The CDR3 contains 13 residues. The CDR3 nucleotides read TGTGCCAGCAGTGAAGGACGTAGCTACGAGCAGTACTTC. Translating gives CASSEGRSYEQYF.

The CDR3 loop is CASSTARGNTIYF. The DNA of the CDR3 is TGTGCCAGCAGTACCGCGAGGGGAAACACCATATATTTT. This chain links TRBV6-5 with TRBJ1-3, with no clear D. V lost 5 bases, J lost 4 bases, and 9 bases lay in between. The V gene's germline CDR1 is MNHEY and CDR2 SVGAGI. The CDR3 contains 13 residues.

The chain couples TRBV5-1 to TRBJ1-2; D gene ambiguous. CDR3 size: 12 residues. In germline, CDR1 is SGHRS, CDR2 YFSETQ. The V and J ends lost 4 bases and 7 bases respectively, with 11 bases between them. CDR3 in DNA: TGCGCCAGCAGCCCCGGACCCCCTGGCTACACCTTC. Translation gives CASSPGPPGYTF.

This clone was seen only a few times. The CDR3 DNA reads TGTGCCAGCAGCTCGAGCTTGACTGAAGCTTTCTTT. The encoded protein is CASSSSLTEAFF. The rearrangement joins TRBV11-2 to TRBJ1-1, with unresolved D. Germline V gene sequence: CDR1 SGHAT, CDR2 FQNNGV. This CDR3 spans 12 amino acids. Trimming took off 4 bases at V and 5 bases at J, with 8 bases between the two ends.

This sequence joins TRBV5-1 and TRBJ2-3, with 9 nucleotides matching TRBD2. Germline-derived CDR1 and CDR2 are SGHRS and YFSETQ. CDR3 length equals 15 residues. Trimming took 2 bases from V and 6 from J; bases not matched to a gene: 7. CDR3 sequence reads: CASSFMRGGRDTQYF. The CDR3 DNA sequence: TGCGCCAGCAGCTTTATGCGGGGGGGCCGGGATACGCAGTATTTT.

The CDR3 nucleotides are TGTGCCTGGATCTCCCAGTCTGTCGGGGAGCAGTACTTC. Translation: CAWISQSVGEQYF. The chain couples TRBV30 to TRBJ2-7, with D uncertain. Germline CDR1 is GTSNPN and CDR2 is SVGIG (reference sequence). Trimming pared 4 bases from V and 7 bases from J, leaving 17 bases between. The CDR3 totals 13 residues.

The V call is TRBV6-5, the J call TRBJ1-2; D ambiguous. CDR3 size: 15 residues. Trimming took 0 bases from V and 5 from J, leaving 13 bases between them. Per the germline V gene, CDR1 is MNHEY and CDR2 is SVGAGI. The CDR3 protein is CASSYSMPSAYGYTF. The CDR3 bases are TGTGCCAGCAGTTACTCGATGCCCTCCGCGTATGGCTACACCTTC.

Here the CDR3 DNA reads TGTGCCAGCAGTTTGGTGCTCACCACAGATACGCAGTATTTT. Amino acids: CASSLVLTTDTQYF. The chain couples TRBV28 to TRBJ2-3; no clear D. V was pared by 3 bases and J by 2 bases, with 9 bases between. The CDR3 has 14 amino acids. Germline V CDR1 and CDR2: MDHEN, SYDVKM.

DNA of the CDR3: TGTGCCAGCAGTTACCGGACAGGGGTCGAGCAGTACTTC. Residues: CASSYRTGVEQYF. The J gene is TRBJ2-7, the V gene TRBV6-6; 9 nucleotides match TRBD1. Germline CDR1 reads MNHNY; CDR2 reads SVGAGI (reference sequence). CDR3 size: 13 residues. V dropped 2 bases and J dropped 6; count of bases not matched to a gene: 2.

This sequence joins TRBV5-1 and TRBJ2-6; D tentatively reads TRBD1 or TRBD2 (5 bases each). Trimming shortened V by 3 bases and J by 0 bases, and 19 bases separated the two germline ends. Germline loops: CDR1 SGHRS, CDR2 YFSETQ. The CDR3 sequence is 19 residues long. CDR3 residues: CASSWPDSVRGSGANVLTF. CDR3 bases: TGCGCCAGCAGCTGGCCCGACAGCGTTCGGGGCTCTGGGGCCAACGTCCTGACTTTC. Full variable domain (outside the CDR3, taken from reference TRBV5-1 and TRBJ2-6): KAGVTQTPRYLIKTRGQQVTLSCSPISGHRSVSWYQQTPGQGLQFLFEYFSETQRNKGNFPGRFSGRQFSNSRSEMNVSTLELGDSALYLCASSWPDSVRGSGANVLTFGAGSRLTVL.

This sequence joins TRBV7-2 and TRBJ1-1, with no clear D. The germline V and J ends were trimmed by 6 bases and 0 bases, with 11 bases remaining between them. Germline lookup yields CDR1 SGHTA and CDR2 FQGNSA. The CDR3 is made up of 14 amino acids. CDR3 in amino acids: CASSYTSMNTEAFF. In nucleotides, the CDR3 is TGTGCCAGCAGTTACACAAGTATGAACACTGAAGCTTTCTTT. Filled out from reference TRBV7-2 and TRBJ1-1, the complete variable domain reads GAGVSQSPSNKVTEKGKDVELRCDPISGHTALYWYRQSLGQGLEFLIYFQGNSAPDKSGLPSDRFSAERTGGSVSTLTIQRTQQEDSAVYLCASSYTSMNTEAFFGQGTRLTVV.

This clone was seen just once. V is TRBV6-5 and J is TRBJ2-6, with no clear D. V lost 6 bases, J lost 0 bases, and 6 bases lay in between. The CDR3 is made up of 14 amino acids. From germline, CDR1 is MNHEY and CDR2 SVGAGI. The CDR3 spells CASRRDSGANVLTF. As DNA, the CDR3 is TGTGCCAGCAGACGAGACTCTGGGGCCAACGTCCTGACTTTC.

The chain joins TRBV6-5 to TRBJ2-3; no firm D call. Germline V CDR1 and CDR2: MNHEY, SVGAGI. V lost 5 bases to trimming and J lost 4 bases, with 10 bases between them. The CDR3 loop spans 13 amino acids. As DNA, the CDR3 is TGTGCCAGCAGTGATTCGGTGGCAGATACGCAGTATTTT. Protein sequence: CASSDSVADTQYF.

The rearrangement links TRBV18 to TRBJ1-6; no clear D. The CDR3 runs 16 residues. The germline V gene has CDR1 KGHSH and CDR2 LQKENI. V was trimmed by 1 base and J by 0 bases, leaving 7 bases between them. The CDR3 loop reads CASSPLGVSYNSPLHF. CDR3 DNA sequence: TGTGCCAGCTCACCACTCGGGGTCTCCTATAATTCACCCCTCCACTTT.